Below, one T cell receptor beta chain is given with its context. Its target is not known. The CDR3 loop spans 14 amino acids. Germline-derived CDR1 and CDR2 are LNHDA and SQIVND (reference sequence). Trimming cost V 4 bases and J 5 bases, with 12 bases left between them. PCR amplification relied on 60 Vbeta primers (plus 13 Jbeta primers). Produced via immunoSEQ multiplex PCR; TCRdb's table is partial and in-frame only. The sample consists of under 250,000 clones, about 85% of them appearing once. The data originate from a study of cytomegalovirus exposure and HLA in healthy donors. Study observations and caveats: The authors later found HLA-associated TCR beta chains more clonally expanded than equally common others. Data from an earlier analysis indicated that most TCR beta V segments were productive either about 90% or about 30% of the time.

V gene TRBV19 combines with J gene TRBJ1-5; D unresolved. The sample taken for sequencing was PBMCs. This TCR was sampled from a girl aged 2-10 years in good health and CMV-seronegative. CDR3 in DNA: TGTGCCAGTAGTAGAATCGACGGGGATCAGCCCCAGCATTTT. The encoded protein is CASSRIDGDQPQHF.